This T cell receptor (beta chain) was recorded in a study of blood T cells in healthy people across ages (dated by TCRdb to 2014 to 2015). For the study in its entirety: In model experiments, template switching captured about one uniquely barcoded TCR beta cDNA molecule for every two T cells. Using deep sequencing normalized with unique cDNA molecular identifiers, the study measured how TCR beta repertoire diversity changes with age. The donors were divided into four age groups: young (average around 16 years), middle-aged (approximately 42), aged (approximately 62) and long-lived (roughly 88). Donors of different ages were randomly distributed across sequencing lanes to avoid experimental bias. Two additional independent replicas of 1 million unique cDNA reads from the same blood draw were analyzed for two donors (one aged 18 to 30 and one aged 80 or older). Overall results and qualifications from the work: The CMV infection status of donors was not known, potentially confounding age-related changes in expanded clonotypes. Estimates of total diversity from one million sequenced T cells were regarded as lower bounds and underestimates. Observed TCR beta diversity correlated strongly with the percentage of naive T cells measured by flow cytometry. Conclusive comparison of naive and antigen-experienced compartments was prevented by the profiling of bulk unsorted PBMCs. As age increased, observed TCR beta diversity per million T cells dropped in a roughly linear way, and a significant reduction was already evident by age about 40. Compared with the aged group, the long-lived group had more naive CD4+ T cells, fewer expanded clones and increased TCR diversity, a pattern suggesting age selection.

Libraries were constructed by 5' RACE. The sequencer listed for this sample is Illumina HiSeq 2500. A second PCR of roughly 6 to 11 cycles was run with a J-beta primer mix and a sample-barcoded 5' primer. Each TCR beta cDNA molecule received a unique molecular identifier from a template-switch 5' adaptor carrying 12 random nucleotides. Each sample yielded at least 3 million CDR3-containing paired-end reads. All of the RNA was converted into first-strand cDNA using the Mint cDNA synthesis kit, with a TRBC-specific oligonucleotide serving as the primer. Following uracil-DNA glycosylase treatment, a first 18-cycle PCR with universal primers M1SS and BC2_uni_R was performed on all cDNA. Turning to the authors' computational methods: For normalization, 1 million high-quality reads, each with a distinct molecular identifier, were randomly selected from each sample. Instead of being binned into consensus sequences, reads with shared molecular identifiers were discarded. MiTCR, run with a Q25 quality threshold and the strictest error-elimination algorithm, handled CDR3 identification, clonotype clustering and error correction. A nonparametric unseen species model using Euler transformation provided a lower-bound estimate of total TCR beta diversity. TCRdb cleaned the public reads at Q25 with fastp, built clones with MiXCR and kept in-frame beta chains. A single entry per CDR3 protein holds the most common genes and DNA from its merged rows. TCRdb, not the original authors, processed these V and J calls. Counted in this sample were roughly 1.6 million distinct CDR3 sequences; about 35% of them appeared once. The ten largest clones represent around 11% of the sample.

In regard to this clonotype: It lacks a known antigen. No base-level quality is on record; no much larger clone is a single base apart.

Systemically healthy Caucasian individuals from Russia, 35 to 50 in total and aged roughly 6 to 95 years, were included as donors. Each donor gave around 9 milliliters of peripheral blood, collected into EDTA-treated Vacutainer tubes. Ficoll-Paque density-gradient centrifugation was used to isolate PBMCs, with at least 7 million per sample. Total RNA, at least 5 micrograms per sample, was extracted from PBMCs with Trizol reagent. For every donor, flow cytometry on a PBMC aliquot measured the percentage of naive CD45RAhigh/CD27high T cells. CDR1 and CDR2, looked up from the germline V gene (reference sequence), are LGHDT and YNNKEL. V lost 2 bases and J lost 8 bases; the stretch between them is 18 bases long. The CDR3 holds 15 amino acids from the cysteine to the phenylalanine. The CDR3 DNA has 45 bases and is translated from base 1.

Sequences were obtained from blood. The clonotype comes from a woman in her thirties in good health. The rearrangement joined TRBV3-1 to TRBJ1-2; no D segment can be confidently identified. The DNA sequence is as follows: TGTGCCAGCAGCCAAACACTATTAGGTCCCAGCGGCTACACCTTC. The resulting protein is CASSQTLLGPSGYTF.